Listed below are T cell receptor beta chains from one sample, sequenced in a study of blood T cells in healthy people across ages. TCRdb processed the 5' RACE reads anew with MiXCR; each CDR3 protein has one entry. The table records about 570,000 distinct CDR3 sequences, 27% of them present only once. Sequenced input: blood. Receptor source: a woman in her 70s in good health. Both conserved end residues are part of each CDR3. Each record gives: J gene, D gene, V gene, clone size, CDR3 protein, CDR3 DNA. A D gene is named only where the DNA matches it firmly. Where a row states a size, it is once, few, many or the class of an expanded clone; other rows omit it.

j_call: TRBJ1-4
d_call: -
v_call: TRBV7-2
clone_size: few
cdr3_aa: CASSLGLLQGGNEKLFF
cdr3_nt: TGTGCCAGCAGCTTAGGTCTTCTACAGGGAGGGAATGAAAAACTGTTTTTT

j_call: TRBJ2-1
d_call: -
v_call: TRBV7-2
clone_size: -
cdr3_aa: CASTQQGGSYNEQFF
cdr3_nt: TGTGCCAGCACCCAACAGGGAGGATCCTACAATGAGCAATTCTTC

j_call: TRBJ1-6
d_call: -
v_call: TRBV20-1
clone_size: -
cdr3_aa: CSARVPGPGNSPLHF
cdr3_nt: TGCAGTGCTAGAGTTCCGGGACCTGGGAATTCACCCCTCCACTTT

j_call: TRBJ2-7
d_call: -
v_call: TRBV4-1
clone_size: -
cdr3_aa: CASSQMGHQPYYEQYF
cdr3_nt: TGCGCCAGCAGCCAGATGGGACACCAACCTTACTACGAGCAGTACTTC

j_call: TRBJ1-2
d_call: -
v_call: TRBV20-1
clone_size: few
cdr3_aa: CSAKRGSNGYTF
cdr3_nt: TGCAGTGCTAAAAGGGGCTCTAATGGCTACACCTTC

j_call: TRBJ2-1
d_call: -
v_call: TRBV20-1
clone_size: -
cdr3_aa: CSAEGGGGLWNEQFF
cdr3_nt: TGCAGTGCTGAGGGGGGAGGCGGTCTGTGGAATGAGCAGTTCTTC

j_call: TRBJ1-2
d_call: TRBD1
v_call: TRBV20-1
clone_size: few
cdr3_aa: CSAVDRVGFNYGYTF
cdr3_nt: TGCAGTGCTGTGGACAGGGTCGGTTTTAACTATGGCTACACCTTC

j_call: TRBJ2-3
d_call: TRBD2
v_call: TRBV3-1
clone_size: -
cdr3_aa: CASSRTSGLTSTDTQYF
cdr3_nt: TGTGCCAGCAGCCGGACTAGCGGGCTAACTAGCACAGATACGCAGTATTTT

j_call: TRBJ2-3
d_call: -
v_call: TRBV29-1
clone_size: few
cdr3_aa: CSVAAGADTQYF
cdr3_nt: TGCAGCGTTGCAGCCGGGGCAGATACGCAGTATTTT

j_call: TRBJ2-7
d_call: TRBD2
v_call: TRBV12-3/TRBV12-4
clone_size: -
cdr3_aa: CASSFVSGGLYEQYF
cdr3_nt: TGTGCCAGCAGTTTTGTCAGCGGGGGGCTCTACGAGCAGTACTTC

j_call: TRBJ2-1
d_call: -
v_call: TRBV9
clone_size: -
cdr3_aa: CASSVGIASHNEQFF
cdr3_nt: TGTGCCAGCAGCGTAGGGATAGCCTCCCACAATGAGCAGTTCTTC

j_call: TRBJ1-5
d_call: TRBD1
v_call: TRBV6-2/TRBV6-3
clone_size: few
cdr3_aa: CASKEGQLNQPQHF
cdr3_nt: TGTGCCAGCAAAGAGGGACAGCTAAATCAGCCCCAGCATTTT

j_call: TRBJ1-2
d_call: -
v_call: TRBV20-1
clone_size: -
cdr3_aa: CSARPGPYGYTF
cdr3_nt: TGCAGTGCTAGACCGGGCCCTTATGGCTACACCTTC

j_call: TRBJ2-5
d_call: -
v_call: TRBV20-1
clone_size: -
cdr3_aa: CSARDHSARETQYF
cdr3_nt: TGCAGTGCTAGAGACCACTCGGCCCGAGAGACCCAGTACTTC

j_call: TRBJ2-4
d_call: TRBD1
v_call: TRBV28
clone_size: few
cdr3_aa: CASSLGTEDIQYF
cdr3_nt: TGTGCCAGCAGTTTAGGGACAGAAGACATTCAGTACTTC

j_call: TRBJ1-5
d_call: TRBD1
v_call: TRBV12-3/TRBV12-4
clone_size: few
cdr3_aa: CASSLDEGASNQPQHF
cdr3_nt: TGTGCCAGCAGTCTCGACGAGGGGGCCAGCAATCAGCCCCAGCATTTT

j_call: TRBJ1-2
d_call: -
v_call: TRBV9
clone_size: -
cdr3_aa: CASSAGQLDYYGYTF
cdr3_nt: TGTGCCAGCAGCGCCGGCCAGCTGGACTACTATGGCTACACCTTC

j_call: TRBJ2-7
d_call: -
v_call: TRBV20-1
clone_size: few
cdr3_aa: CSARGVPIGQYF
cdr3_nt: TGCAGTGCTAGAGGTGTACCCATTGGGCAGTACTTC

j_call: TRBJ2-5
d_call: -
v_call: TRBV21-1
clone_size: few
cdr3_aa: CASSKARPTTGEETQYF
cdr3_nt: TGTGCCAGCAGCAAAGCGCGCCCTACGACAGGGGAAGAGACCCAGTACTTC

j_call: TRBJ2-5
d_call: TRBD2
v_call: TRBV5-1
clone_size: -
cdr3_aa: CASSSGTSGAAFQETQYF
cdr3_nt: TGCGCCAGCAGCTCGGGAACTAGCGGGGCTGCTTTCCAAGAGACCCAGTACTTC

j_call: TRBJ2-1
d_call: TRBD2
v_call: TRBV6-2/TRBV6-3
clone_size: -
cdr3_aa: CAGQSGTRPHEQFF
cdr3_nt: TGTGCCGGACAATCCGGGACTAGGCCCCATGAGCAGTTCTTC

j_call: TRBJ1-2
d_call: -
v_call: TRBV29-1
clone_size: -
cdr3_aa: CGGGAGTYGYTF
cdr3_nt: TGCGGCGGTGGGGCAGGGACCTATGGCTACACCTTC

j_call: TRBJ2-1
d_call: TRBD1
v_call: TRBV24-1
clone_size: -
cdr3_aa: CATSDPGQGAVDEQFF
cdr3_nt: TGTGCCACCAGTGATCCCGGACAGGGGGCGGTGGATGAGCAGTTCTTC

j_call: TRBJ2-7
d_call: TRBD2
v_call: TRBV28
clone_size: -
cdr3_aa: CASTRLTSGSSYEQYF
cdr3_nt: TGTGCCAGCACTCGCTTGACTAGCGGGAGCTCCTACGAGCAGTACTTC

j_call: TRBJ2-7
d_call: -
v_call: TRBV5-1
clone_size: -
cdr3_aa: CASRSTATSVLYEQYF
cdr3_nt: TGCGCCAGCAGATCAACGGCCACCAGCGTTCTCTACGAGCAGTACTTC

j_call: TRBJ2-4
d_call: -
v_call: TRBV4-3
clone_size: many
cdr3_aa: CASSQTRVARNIQYF
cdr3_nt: TGCGCCAGCAGCCAAACGCGGGTCGCGAGGAACATTCAGTACTTC

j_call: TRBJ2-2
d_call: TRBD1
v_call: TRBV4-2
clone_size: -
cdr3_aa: CASSQGTGGFTGELFF
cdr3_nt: TGTGCCAGCAGCCAAGGGACAGGGGGCTTCACCGGGGAGCTGTTTTTT

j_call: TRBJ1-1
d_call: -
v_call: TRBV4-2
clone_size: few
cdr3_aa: CASSREGQNTEAFF
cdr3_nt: TGTGCCAGCAGCCGAGAGGGGCAGAACACTGAAGCTTTCTTT

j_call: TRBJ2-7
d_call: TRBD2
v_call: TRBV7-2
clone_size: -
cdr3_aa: CASSLVGTSLGLKSYEQYF
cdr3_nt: TGTGCCAGCAGCTTAGTGGGGACTAGCCTAGGGCTGAAATCCTACGAGCAGTACTTC

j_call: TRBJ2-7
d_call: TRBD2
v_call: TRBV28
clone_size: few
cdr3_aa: CASASGTSWYEQYF
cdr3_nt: TGTGCCAGCGCTTCCGGGACTAGCTGGTACGAGCAGTACTTC

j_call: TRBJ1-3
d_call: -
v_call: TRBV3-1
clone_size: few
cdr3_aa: CASSQGVGGNTIYF
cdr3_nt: TGTGCCAGCAGCCAAGGAGTGGGCGGAAACACCATATATTTT

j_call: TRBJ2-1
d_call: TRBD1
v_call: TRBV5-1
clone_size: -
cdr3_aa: CASSLEGRGRLVEQFF
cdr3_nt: TGCGCCAGCAGCTTGGAGGGCAGGGGGCGCCTGGTTGAGCAGTTCTTC

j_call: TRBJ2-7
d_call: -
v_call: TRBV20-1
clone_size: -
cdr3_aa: CSATRASSYEQYF
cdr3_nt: TGCAGTGCTACCCGGGCATCCTCCTACGAGCAGTACTTC

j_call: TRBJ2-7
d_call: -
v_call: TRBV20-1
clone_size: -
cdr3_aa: CSARDGRGDPYEQYF
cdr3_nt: TGCAGTGCTAGAGATGGGAGGGGGGACCCCTACGAGCAGTACTTC

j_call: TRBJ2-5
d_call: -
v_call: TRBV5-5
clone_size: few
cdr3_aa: CASSSPSGITETQYF
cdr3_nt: TGTGCCAGCAGCAGTCCTAGTGGTATCACGGAGACCCAGTACTTC

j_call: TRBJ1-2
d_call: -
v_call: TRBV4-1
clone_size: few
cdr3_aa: CASSQEVAGAPYGYTF
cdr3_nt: TGCGCCAGCAGCCAAGAGGTGGCAGGGGCCCCCTATGGCTACACCTTC

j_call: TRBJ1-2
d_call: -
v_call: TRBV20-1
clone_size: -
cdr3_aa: CSARDSGVGYTF
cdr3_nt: TGCAGTGCTAGAGATTCGGGGGTTGGCTACACCTTC

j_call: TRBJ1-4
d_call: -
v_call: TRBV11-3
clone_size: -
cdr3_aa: CASSLDRRGSTNEKLFF
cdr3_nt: TGTGCCAGCAGCTTAGATCGGAGAGGGTCAACTAATGAAAAACTGTTTTTT

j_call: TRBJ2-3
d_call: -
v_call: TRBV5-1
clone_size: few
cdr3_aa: CASSLRTGVSVVTQYF
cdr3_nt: TGCGCCAGCAGCTTGAGAACGGGGGTGTCGGTGGTTACGCAGTATTTT

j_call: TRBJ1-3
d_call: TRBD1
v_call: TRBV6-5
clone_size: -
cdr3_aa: CASSTGGTGNTIYF
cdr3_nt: TGTGCCAGCAGCACAGGGGGAACTGGAAACACCATATATTTT

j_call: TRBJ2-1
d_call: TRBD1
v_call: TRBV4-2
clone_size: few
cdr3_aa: CASTRKDRGDHEQFF
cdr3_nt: TGTGCCAGCACCCGGAAGGACAGGGGTGACCATGAGCAGTTCTTC

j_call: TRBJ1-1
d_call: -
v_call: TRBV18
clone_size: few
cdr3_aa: CASSPERNTEAFF
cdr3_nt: TGTGCCAGCTCACCCGAGAGGAACACTGAAGCTTTCTTT

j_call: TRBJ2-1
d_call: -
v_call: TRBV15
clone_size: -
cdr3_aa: CATSRVQSYNEQFF
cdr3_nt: TGTGCCACCAGCAGAGTACAGTCCTACAATGAGCAGTTCTTC

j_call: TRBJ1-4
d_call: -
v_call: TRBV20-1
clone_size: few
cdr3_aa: CSARDPDNEKLFF
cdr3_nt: TGCAGTGCTAGAGACCCAGACAATGAAAAACTGTTTTTT

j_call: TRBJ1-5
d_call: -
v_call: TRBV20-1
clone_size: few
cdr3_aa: CSAASPATGQPQHF
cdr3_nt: TGCAGTGCCGCGTCACCCGCTACAGGGCAGCCCCAGCATTTT

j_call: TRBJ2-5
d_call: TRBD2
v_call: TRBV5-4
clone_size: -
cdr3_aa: CASSSGTSGLVGFF
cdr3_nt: TGTGCCAGCAGCTCCGGGACTAGCGGTTTGGTAGGGTTCTTC

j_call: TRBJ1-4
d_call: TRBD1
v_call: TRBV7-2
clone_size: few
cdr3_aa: CASSKGGQGGEELFF
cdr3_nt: TGTGCCAGCAGCAAAGGGGGACAGGGAGGTGAAGAACTGTTTTTT

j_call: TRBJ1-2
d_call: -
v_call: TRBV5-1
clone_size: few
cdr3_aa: CASSFGGRVDYGYTF
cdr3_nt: TGCGCCAGCAGCTTCGGGGGCAGGGTGGACTATGGCTACACCTTC

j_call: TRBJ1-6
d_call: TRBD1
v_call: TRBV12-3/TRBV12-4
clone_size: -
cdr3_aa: CASSFDSGTGRNSPLHF
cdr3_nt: TGTGCCAGCAGTTTTGACTCCGGGACAGGGCGTAATTCACCCCTCCACTTT

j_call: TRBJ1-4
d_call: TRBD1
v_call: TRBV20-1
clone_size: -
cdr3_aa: CSAGTGGSRSNEKLFF
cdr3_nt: TGCAGTGCCGGGACAGGGGGGAGCCGGTCTAATGAAAAACTGTTTTTT

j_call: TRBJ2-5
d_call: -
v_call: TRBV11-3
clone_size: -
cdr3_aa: CASGSIGNQLETQYF
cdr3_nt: TGTGCCAGCGGCTCTATCGGGAATCAACTGGAGACCCAGTACTTC

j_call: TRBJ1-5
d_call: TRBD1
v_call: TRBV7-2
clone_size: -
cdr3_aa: CASSLDRGRDQPQHF
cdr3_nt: TGTGCCAGCAGCTTAGACAGGGGGAGGGATCAGCCCCAGCATTTT

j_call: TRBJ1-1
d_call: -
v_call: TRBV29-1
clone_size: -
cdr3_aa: CSVDIGGAEAFF
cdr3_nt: TGCAGCGTTGATATAGGGGGGGCCGAAGCTTTCTTT

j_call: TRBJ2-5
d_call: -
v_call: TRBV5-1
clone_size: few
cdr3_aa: CASSLAGVPTETQYF
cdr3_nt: TGCGCCAGCAGCTTGGCCGGGGTACCAACGGAGACCCAGTACTTC

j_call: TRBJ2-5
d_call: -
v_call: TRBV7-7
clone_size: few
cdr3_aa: CASSLELYQETQYF
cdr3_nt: TGTGCTAGCAGCTTAGAGCTCTATCAAGAGACCCAGTACTTC

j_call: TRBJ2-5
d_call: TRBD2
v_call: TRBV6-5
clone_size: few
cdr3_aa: CASSYSSPGGEAQYF
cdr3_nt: TGTGCCAGCAGTTACTCCTCCCCGGGGGGAGAGGCCCAGTACTTC

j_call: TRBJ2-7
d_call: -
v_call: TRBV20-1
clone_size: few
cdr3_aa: CSATDQLYEQYF
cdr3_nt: TGCAGTGCTACAGACCAGCTCTACGAGCAGTACTTC